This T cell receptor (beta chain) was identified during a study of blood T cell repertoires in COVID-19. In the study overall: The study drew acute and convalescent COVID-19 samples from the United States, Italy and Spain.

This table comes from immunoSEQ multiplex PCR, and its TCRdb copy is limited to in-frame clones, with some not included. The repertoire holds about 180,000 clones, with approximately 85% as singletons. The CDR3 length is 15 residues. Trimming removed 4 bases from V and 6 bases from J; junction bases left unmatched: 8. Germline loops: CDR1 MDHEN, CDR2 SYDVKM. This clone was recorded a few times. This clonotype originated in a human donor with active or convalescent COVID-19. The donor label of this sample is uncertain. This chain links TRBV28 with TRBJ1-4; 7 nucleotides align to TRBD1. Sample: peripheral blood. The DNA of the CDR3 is TGTGCCAGCAGTTCAGGGGGAGTGGTTGATGAAAAACTGTTTTTT. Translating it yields CASSSGGVVDEKLFF.